This T cell receptor (beta chain) was retrieved from a study of blood T cell repertoires in COVID-19. Study-level background: The United States, Italy and Spain provided the acute and convalescent COVID-19 samples.

From germline, CDR1 is SGHVS and CDR2 FQNEAQ. V trimming: 5 bases; J trimming: 8 bases; junction bases outside the gene matches: 8. The CDR3 loop spans 13 amino acids. As handled by the study authors: Nucleated cell number was recorded as an estimate derived from reference gene primer amplification. The assay was immunoSEQ multiplex PCR, and TCRdb's table has in-frame clones only and misses some. That table gives V, J and clone size, and the DNA gave D and trimming. Of some 180,000 clones listed, about three quarters are singletons. The chain joins TRBV7-8 to TRBJ1-2, with 7 bases that match TRBD1. Sequenced input: peripheral blood. The receptor was derived from a woman between 45 and 65 years old with active or convalescent COVID-19. CDR3 region: CASSPGLGGGYTF. In DNA form, the CDR3 reads TGTGCCAGCAGCCCGGGCCTAGGGGGCGGCTACACCTTC.